This is a list of T cell receptor beta chains from one sample in a study of cytomegalovirus exposure and HLA in healthy donors. The data were produced by immunoSEQ multiplex PCR, yet TCRdb's version contains in-frame clones alone and is incomplete. The repertoire holds about 150,000 clones, with more than 75% as singletons. Sequencing used PBMCs. The receptor source for this set is a man aged 30 to 45 in good health and CMV-seropositive. CDR3s include the opening cysteine and the closing phenylalanine or tryptophan. The D gene is left open where the match is weak. A row's size may be missing; if present it is once, few, many or a size class.

size: -; V: TRBV7-6; J: TRBJ1-1; D: TRBD1; DNA: TGTGCCAGCAGCTTACGCGGACAGGGGAACACTGAAGCTTTCTTT; CDR3: CASSLRGQGNTEAFF
size: -; V: TRBV7-9; J: TRBJ2-5; D: TRBD2; DNA: TGTGCCAGCAGCCTTCCGGGACTAGCGGGACAGGAGACCCAGTACTTC; CDR3: CASSLPGLAGQETQYF
size: few; V: TRBV2; J: TRBJ1-5; D: TRBD1; DNA: TGTGCCAGCAGTCAACAGGGGCTTAGCAATCAGCCCCAGCATTTT; CDR3: CASSQQGLSNQPQHF
size: -; V: TRBV19; J: TRBJ1-5; D: -; DNA: TGTGCCAGTAGTACTAACGTACATTTACAGGACAATCAGCCCCAGCATTTT; CDR3: CASSTNVHLQDNQPQHF
size: -; V: TRBV7-2; J: TRBJ2-5; D: TRBD1; DNA: TGTGCCAGCAGCCTACAGGGGGCGCGGGAGACCCAGTACTTC; CDR3: CASSLQGARETQYF
size: -; V: TRBV28; J: TRBJ2-3; D: TRBD2; DNA: TGTGCCAGCAGACCCAGACTAGCGCGTAGCACAGATACGCAGTATTTT; CDR3: CASRPRLARSTDTQYF
size: -; V: TRBV28; J: TRBJ2-6; D: -; DNA: TGTGCCAGCAGTTTCCGGGAATCTGGGGCCAACGTCCTGACTTTC; CDR3: CASSFRESGANVLTF
size: -; V: TRBV4-2; J: TRBJ1-1; D: TRBD1; DNA: TGTGCCAGCAGCCAAGGATGGTCGGGACAGTCTGAAGCTTTCTTT; CDR3: CASSQGWSGQSEAFF
size: -; V: TRBV2; J: TRBJ2-1; D: -; DNA: TGTGCCAGCAGTAGTGATGAGGCCCAGGGCGATGAGCAGTTCTTC; CDR3: CASSSDEAQGDEQFF
size: once; V: TRBV5-1; J: TRBJ1-6; D: -; DNA: TGCGCCAGCAGCTTGGGCAACAATTATAATTCACCCCTCCACTTT; CDR3: CASSLGNNYNSPLHF
size: -; V: TRBV7-2; J: TRBJ1-5; D: -; DNA: TGTGCCAGCAGCCTTTCGGGACACCCCAATCAGCCCCAGCATTTT; CDR3: CASSLSGHPNQPQHF
size: -; V: TRBV18; J: TRBJ2-7; D: TRBD2; DNA: TGTGCCAGCTCACCGACTAGCGGGAGGTTAGGCGAGCAGTACTTC; CDR3: CASSPTSGRLGEQYF
size: -; V: TRBV9; J: TRBJ2-1; D: -; DNA: TGTGCCAGCAGCCACCCTTCGTTGCGGGCAAACCGCAATGAGCAGTTCTTC; CDR3: CASSHPSLRANRNEQFF
size: -; V: TRBV27; J: TRBJ2-7; D: TRBD1; DNA: TGTGCCAGCAGTTTATCGTCCGGGACAGGGGTCTCCGAGCAGTACTTC; CDR3: CASSLSSGTGVSEQYF
size: -; V: TRBV15; J: TRBJ1-5; D: TRBD1; DNA: TGTGCCACCAGCAGAGGGGGACAGGGACGCTTTAGCAATCAGCCCCAGCATTTT; CDR3: CATSRGGQGRFSNQPQHF
size: -; V: TRBV11-2; J: TRBJ2-3; D: -; DNA: TGTGCCAGCAGCTTAGATTCGACTACCACAGATACGCAGTATTTT; CDR3: CASSLDSTTTDTQYF
size: -; V: TRBV2; J: TRBJ2-3; D: -; DNA: TGTGCCAGCAGTGACATGACTAGGGTTGGAGATACGCAGTATTTT; CDR3: CASSDMTRVGDTQYF
size: few; V: TRBV4-2; J: TRBJ1-4; D: -; DNA: TGTGCCAGCAGTGCGGCTAATGAAAAACTGTTTTTT; CDR3: CASSAANEKLFF
size: -; V: TRBV4-1; J: TRBJ2-3; D: TRBD1; DNA: TGCGCCAGCAGCCAAGACTTCCCGGGACAGGCCCCAGATACGCAGTATTTT; CDR3: CASSQDFPGQAPDTQYF
size: -; V: TRBV5-6; J: TRBJ1-3; D: -; DNA: TGTGCCAGCACCACAACGAGGAGCCTTGCGTGGGGAAACACCATATATTTT; CDR3: CASTTTRSLAWGNTIYF
size: -; V: TRBV7-9; J: TRBJ2-7; D: TRBD1; DNA: TGTGCCAGCAGCCGACAGGGATCCCCCTACGAGCAGTACTTC; CDR3: CASSRQGSPYEQYF
size: -; V: TRBV28; J: TRBJ1-4; D: -; DNA: TGTGCCAGCAGTTTGCGGGCAGGGAGGACGACTAATGAAAAACTGTTTTTT; CDR3: CASSLRAGRTTNEKLFF
size: -; V: TRBV5-1; J: TRBJ2-3; D: -; DNA: TGCGCCAGCACCGGGATCACAGATACGCAGTATTTT; CDR3: CASTGITDTQYF
size: few; V: TRBV11-3; J: TRBJ2-3; D: -; DNA: TGTGCCAGCAGCTTTCGGACAGATAGCACAGATACGCAGTATTTT; CDR3: CASSFRTDSTDTQYF
size: once; V: TRBV7-9; J: TRBJ2-2; D: TRBD2; DNA: TGTGCCAGCAGCTTAATGGGACTAGCGGCGAACACCGGGGAGCTGTTTTTT; CDR3: CASSLMGLAANTGELFF
size: -; V: TRBV5-1; J: TRBJ2-7; D: -; DNA: TGCGCCAGCAGCTTGGTCGACTTAGCCTACGAGCAGTACTTC; CDR3: CASSLVDLAYEQYF
size: -; V: TRBV28; J: TRBJ2-3; D: TRBD2; DNA: TGTGCCAGCAGTTTACAATCTAGCGGGAGAGCTACGCAGTATTTT; CDR3: CASSLQSSGRATQYF
size: -; V: TRBV7-9; J: TRBJ1-4; D: -; DNA: TGTGCCAGCAGCTTAACAGGGACCACTAATGAAAAACTGTTTTTT; CDR3: CASSLTGTTNEKLFF
size: -; V: TRBV6-4; J: TRBJ2-6; D: -; DNA: TGTGCCAGCAGTGACCTCTCTGGGGCCAACGTCCTGACTTTC; CDR3: CASSDLSGANVLTF
size: -; V: TRBV2; J: TRBJ2-7; D: TRBD2; DNA: TGTGCCAGCACGCCGCCTAGCAGCGGGAGCTACGAGCAGTACTTC; CDR3: CASTPPSSGSYEQYF
size: -; V: TRBV29-1; J: TRBJ2-7; D: -; DNA: TGCAGCGTTTTAGCCGCGGGAAGCTCCTACGAGCAGTACTTC; CDR3: CSVLAAGSSYEQYF
size: -; V: TRBV2; J: TRBJ2-2; D: -; DNA: TGTGCCAGCACCAGTGGCGGGGAGCTGTTTTTT; CDR3: CASTSGGELFF
size: -; V: TRBV5-4; J: TRBJ2-1; D: -; DNA: TGTGCCAGCAGTTTCGCGGGACTCTCCTACAATGAGCAGTTCTTC; CDR3: CASSFAGLSYNEQFF
size: -; V: TRBV7-2; J: TRBJ2-7; D: TRBD1; DNA: TGTGCCAGCAGCGCCCGGACAGGGGGCTACGAGCAGTACTTC; CDR3: CASSARTGGYEQYF
size: -; V: TRBV28; J: TRBJ2-2; D: -; DNA: TGTGCCAGCGGACCCGGGACTCACCTCACCGGGGAGCTGTTTTTT; CDR3: CASGPGTHLTGELFF
size: -; V: TRBV7-8; J: TRBJ1-1; D: -; DNA: TGTGCCAGCAGCTTAGGGGGGGGATTCGCTGAAGCTTTCTTT; CDR3: CASSLGGGFAEAFF
size: -; V: TRBV25-1; J: TRBJ2-7; D: TRBD1; DNA: TGTGCCAGCAGGGGCAACGGGGACAGATACGAGCAGTACTTC; CDR3: CASRGNGDRYEQYF
size: -; V: TRBV4-2; J: TRBJ2-7; D: -; DNA: TGTGCCAGCAGCCAAGATCTGCGCGAGCAGTACTTC; CDR3: CASSQDLREQYF
size: -; V: TRBV2; J: TRBJ1-4; D: TRBD1; DNA: TGTGCCAGTTGTAAGGACAGGGATAGTGAAAAACTGTTTTTT; CDR3: CASCKDRDSEKLFF
size: -; V: TRBV6-1; J: TRBJ1-1; D: TRBD1; DNA: TGTGCCAGCAGTGGAGGGACAGGGGGAAACACTGAAGCTTTCTTT; CDR3: CASSGGTGGNTEAFF
size: once; V: TRBV7-6; J: TRBJ2-1; D: TRBD2; DNA: TGTGCCAGCAGCAGGGGACTAGCACCCTACAATGAGCAGTTCTTC; CDR3: CASSRGLAPYNEQFF
size: -; V: TRBV10-3; J: TRBJ1-2; D: TRBD1; DNA: TGTGCCATCAGTGAACCGGGACAGGGGGCTGAAGGCTACACCTTC; CDR3: CAISEPGQGAEGYTF
size: -; V: TRBV28; J: TRBJ2-7; D: TRBD1; DNA: TGTGCCAGCAGTAAACGACGGGACAGAGACTACGAGCAGTACTTC; CDR3: CASSKRRDRDYEQYF
size: -; V: TRBV7-3; J: TRBJ2-1; D: TRBD1; DNA: TGTGCCAGCAGCTCCCGGACAGGGGGCGGGAATGAGCAGTTCTTC; CDR3: CASSSRTGGGNEQFF
size: -; V: TRBV5-6; J: TRBJ2-3; D: TRBD2; DNA: TGTGCCAGCAGCTTGTTCGGGGGGGCGCGATCCACAGATACGCAGTATTTT; CDR3: CASSLFGGARSTDTQYF
size: -; V: TRBV28; J: TRBJ2-5; D: -; DNA: TGTGCCAGCAGTTTAGGGGTAGGGGTTGAGACCCAGTACTTC; CDR3: CASSLGVGVETQYF
size: -; V: TRBV27; J: TRBJ2-2; D: TRBD2; DNA: TGTGCCAGCAGTTTACGCCCCGATCCGGGACTAGGGATGGGCGGGGAGCTGTTTTTT; CDR3: CASSLRPDPGLGMGGELFF
size: -; V: TRBV28; J: TRBJ1-5; D: -; DNA: TGTGCCAGCAGTTTCCGGGGAGGGTATCATCAGCCCCAGCATTTT; CDR3: CASSFRGGYHQPQHF
size: -; V: TRBV4-1; J: TRBJ2-1; D: TRBD2; DNA: TGCGCCAGCAGCCAAGTCACTAGCGGGGGGAGCTCCTACAATGAGCAGTTCTTC; CDR3: CASSQVTSGGSSYNEQFF
size: -; V: TRBV4-1; J: TRBJ1-6; D: -; DNA: TGCGCCAGCAGCCGAACAGATAGTAATTCACCCCTCCACTTT; CDR3: CASSRTDSNSPLHF
size: -; V: TRBV6-1; J: TRBJ2-5; D: TRBD2; DNA: TGTGCCTGCGGGGCCAGCGGGAGTATCAAGACCCAGTACTTC; CDR3: CACGASGSIKTQYF
size: -; V: TRBV10-3; J: TRBJ2-7; D: TRBD1; DNA: TGTGCCATCAGTGGTCACAGGGGACAGTACGAGCAGTACTTC; CDR3: CAISGHRGQYEQYF